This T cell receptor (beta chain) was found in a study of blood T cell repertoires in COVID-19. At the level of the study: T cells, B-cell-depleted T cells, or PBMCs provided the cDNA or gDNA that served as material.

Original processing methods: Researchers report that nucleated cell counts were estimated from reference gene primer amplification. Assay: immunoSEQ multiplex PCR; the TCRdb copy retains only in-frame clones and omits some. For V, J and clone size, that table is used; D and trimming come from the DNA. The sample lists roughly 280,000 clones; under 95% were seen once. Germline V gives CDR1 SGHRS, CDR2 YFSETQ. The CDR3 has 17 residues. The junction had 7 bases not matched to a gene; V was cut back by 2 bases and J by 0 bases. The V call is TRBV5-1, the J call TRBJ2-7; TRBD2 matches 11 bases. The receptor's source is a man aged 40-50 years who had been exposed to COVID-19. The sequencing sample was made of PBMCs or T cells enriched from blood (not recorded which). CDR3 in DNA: TGCGCCAGCAGCTTAGGGACTAGCGGAAAGAGCTCCTACGAGCAGTACTTC. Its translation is CASSLGTSGKSSYEQYF.